This passage covers 10 T cell receptor beta chains from one sample sequenced in a study of shared clonotypes between healthy human individuals. Profiling relied on immunoSEQ multiplex PCR, and the TCRdb table lists in-frame clones only, not all of them. The sample includes approximately 1.5 million clones, 95% to 99% of them seen just once. Sequenced material: naive CD4+ T cells sorted from blood. The subset here: CD45RA+ positively selected. Receptor source: a young man in good health.

V usage is TRBV12-5 and J usage is TRBJ2-1; D is tentatively TRBD1 or TRBD2 (7 bases each). Trimming removed 7 bases at V and 0 bases at J, with 28 bases between. This CDR3 is 20 amino acids long. Germline values: CDR1 LGHNT, CDR2 FRNRAP. The CDR3 spells CASATTVGGGSPRSYNEQFF. The CDR3 DNA reads as TGTGCTAGTGCCACCACCGTAGGGGGCGGGAGTCCCCGCTCCTACAATGAGCAGTTCTTC. Full variable domain (outside the CDR3, taken from reference TRBV12-5 and TRBJ2-1): DARVTQTPRHKVTEMGQEVTMRCQPILGHNTVFWYRQTMMQGLELLAYFRNRAPLDDSGMPKDRFSAEMPDATLATLKIQPSEPRDSAVYFCASATTVGGGSPRSYNEQFFGPGTRLTVL.

The rearrangement links TRBV7-9 to TRBJ2-1; 9 bases are a match to TRBD2. There are 12 residues in the CDR3. Germline V gene data show CDR1 as SEHNR and CDR2 as FQNEAQ (reference sequence). Trimming removed 6 bases from V and 11 bases from J; junction bases left unmatched: 5. CDR3 sequence: CASSASGNKQFF. DNA of the CDR3: TGTGCCAGCAGTGCTAGCGGGAACAAGCAGTTCTTC.

The rearrangement joins TRBV1 to TRBJ2-1; the table's TRBD2 call for D was not verified on the DNA. TRBV1 is noted as a pseudogene. The CDR3 loop spans 15 amino acids. The CDR3 nucleotides are TGCACCAGCAGCCCCAGGACACAGCGGGTCAATGAGCAGTTCTTC. It translates to CTSSPRTQRVNEQFF.

The chain employs TRBV6-1 and TRBJ2-7, with a possible D match to TRBD1 (5 bases). There are 14 residues in the CDR3. V lost 4 bases and J lost 1, with 11 bases in between. Germline V CDR1 and CDR2: MNHNS, SASEGT. The CDR3 region is CASSAAQGSYEQYF. Here the CDR3 DNA reads TGTGCCAGCAGTGCTGCGCAGGGTTCCTACGAGCAGTACTTC.

The J gene is TRBJ1-1, the V gene TRBV10-3; D possibly corresponds to TRBD1 (6 bases). Germline CDR1 is ENHRY and CDR2 is SYGVKD. The CDR3 has 14 amino acids. V lost 4 bases and J 1 base, leaving 10 bases between the germline ends. The CDR3 nucleotides are TGTGCCATCAGTGTGGGGGGGGCGAACACTGAAGCTTTCTTT. It encodes CAISVGGANTEAFF.

This clone was observed a single time. This chain links TRBV5-1 with TRBJ1-1; TRBD1 might be the D (6 bases). The germline V and J ends were trimmed by 4 bases and 6 bases, with 13 bases remaining between them. Germline V gives CDR1 SGHRS, CDR2 YFSETQ. This CDR3 region has 13 residues. The chain's CDR3 is CASSREQGSEAFF. CDR3 DNA: TGCGCCAGCAGCAGAGAACAGGGATCTGAAGCTTTCTTT.

V usage is TRBV19 and J usage is TRBJ1-1, with TRBD1 identical over 7 bases. J was trimmed by 4 bases and V by 3 bases; bases with no gene match: 8. CDR3 length equals 15 residues. Per germline, CDR1 LNHDA and CDR2 SQIVND (reference sequence). Written as DNA, the CDR3 is TGTGCCAGTAGTATCCGATCGAGGGGGCCCACTGAAGCTTTCTTT. Translated: CASSIRSRGPTEAFF.

A word on this clone: This specimen includes other DNA sequences encoding the same CDR3. The gene calls are TRBV7-9 and TRBJ2-1; unclear D gene. The CDR3 spans 13 residues. Trimming shortened V by 2 bases and J by 6 bases, and 8 bases separated the two germline ends. Germline CDR1 reads SEHNR; CDR2 reads FQNEAQ (reference sequence). CDR3 nucleotide sequence: TGTGCCAGCAGCTTAAGTGGGCGCAATGAGCAGTTCTTC. Its translation: CASSLSGRNEQFF. Based on the CDR3 plus reference TRBV7-9 and TRBJ2-1, the full variable domain is DTGVSQNPRHKITKRGQNVTFRCDPISEHNRLYWYRQTLGQGPEFLTYFQNEAQLEKSRLLSDRFSAERPKGSFSTLEIQRTEQGDSAMYLCASSLSGRNEQFFGPGTRLTVL.

Regarding this clone: The sample holds other DNA sequences that translate to the same CDR3. The CDR3 DNA is TGTGCCAGCAGCCGACAGGGATCCTCCTACGAGCAGTACTTC. This encodes CASSRQGSSYEQYF. V is TRBV6-5 and J is TRBJ2-7, with TRBD1 matching 7 bases. Germline assignment: CDR1 MNHEY and CDR2 SVGAGI. The V gene end was trimmed by 6 bases and the J gene end by 0 bases; junction bases not matched to a gene: 5. The CDR3 sequence is 14 residues long.

This clone was found once. The chain uses TRBV5-1 and TRBJ2-5; 7 bases fit TRBD1. The trim removed 6 bases at V and 4 bases at J, leaving 12 bases unmatched. This CDR3 spans 15 amino acids. In germline, CDR1 is SGHRS, CDR2 YFSETQ. The CDR3 protein is CASTPVPGGPETQYF. In DNA, the CDR3 is TGCGCCAGCACTCCCGTCCCAGGGGGTCCAGAGACCCAGTACTTC.